The 30 T cell receptor beta chains listed next were all sequenced from one sample in a study of cytomegalovirus exposure and HLA in healthy donors. In the PCR, 60 Vbeta and 13 Jbeta primers were used. The method was immunoSEQ multiplex PCR; TCRdb's version includes in-frame clones alone and lacks a portion of them. The sample comprises some 150,000 clones, around 85% of which are singletons, and more than 3.5% rests with the top ten. The specimen sequenced was PBMCs. The source of these receptors is a man in his forties in good health and CMV-seronegative.

This chain connects TRBV6-1 to TRBJ2-2, with 12 bases identical to TRBD2. CDR3 length equals 17 residues. V lost 2 bases, J lost 5 bases, and 6 bases stayed unmatched. Germline assignment: CDR1 MNHNS and CDR2 SASEGT. CDR3 sequence: CASSELAGGPGTGELFF. CDR3 sequence (DNA): TGTGCCAGCAGTGAACTAGCGGGGGGGCCGGGGACCGGGGAGCTGTTTTTT.

The V call is TRBV11-2, the J call TRBJ2-1, with 8 bases lining up with TRBD2. V dropped 6 bases and J dropped 6; count of bases not matched to a gene: 7. The CDR3 has 14 residues. Germline loops: CDR1 SGHAT, CDR2 FQNNGV. CDR3 residues: CASRTSGQPNEQFF. The CDR3 nucleotides read TGTGCCAGCAGAACTAGCGGACAACCCAATGAGCAGTTCTTC.

The rearrangement joins TRBV10-3 to TRBJ1-2; 9 nucleotides align to TRBD1. From germline, CDR1 is ENHRY and CDR2 SYGVKD. The CDR3 covers 15 residues. J lost 8 bases, V lost 8 bases, and 15 bases had no gene match. The CDR3 here is CAIPGESTGGCGYTF. CDR3 DNA sequence: TGTGCCATCCCTGGGGAGTCGACAGGGGGATGCGGCTACACCTTC.

The CDR3 reads CASSSPGTGGSLNFYEQYF. For the CDR3, the DNA is TGCGCCAGCAGCTCGCCCGGGACAGGGGGCTCCCTAAACTTTTACGAGCAGTACTTC. The rearrangement uses TRBV5-1 and TRBJ2-7; 12 positions agree with TRBD1. The germline gives CDR1 SGHRS, CDR2 YFSETQ. This CDR3 region has 19 residues. Unmatched junction bases numbered 17, after V lost 3 bases and J lost 4 bases.

This clone has more than one count but fewer than ten. Written as DNA, the CDR3 is TGTGCCAGCAGCTCGACCCGGCGGGACTACGAGCAGTACTTC. It translates to CASSSTRRDYEQYF. This chain connects TRBV5-5 to TRBJ2-7; tentatively, D is TRBD2 (6 bases). Germline assignment: CDR1 SGHKS and CDR2 YYEKEE (reference sequence). The CDR3 runs to 14 residues. Trimming shortened V by 3 bases and J by 3 bases, and 13 bases separated the two germline ends.

This clone was detected only once. This chain uses TRBV30 with TRBJ1-2; D uncertain. CDR1 is GTSNPN and CDR2 is SVGIG in the germline V gene (reference sequence). The V and J ends lost 2 bases and 3 bases respectively, with 16 bases between them. The CDR3 contains 15 residues. For the CDR3, the DNA is TGTGCCTGGAGTCCCGACACGTTGGACTACTATGGCTACACCTTC. Translating it yields CAWSPDTLDYYGYTF.

The V call is TRBV27, the J call TRBJ2-2, with 7 bases fitting TRBD2. CDR3 length: 15 residues. From germline, CDR1 is MNHEY and CDR2 SMNVEV (reference sequence). The J segment lost 7 bases and the V segment lost 3 bases, leaving 8 bases of the junction unmatched. The CDR3 sequence is CASSFRTSWVGELFF. CDR3 bases: TGTGCCAGCAGTTTCCGGACTAGTTGGGTCGGGGAGCTGTTTTTT.

The J gene is TRBJ2-7, the V gene TRBV6-1; the D is unclear. The germline V gene has CDR1 MNHNS and CDR2 SASEGT. The CDR3 covers 12 residues. Trimming removed 3 bases from V and 6 bases from J, with 9 bases in between. DNA of the CDR3: TGTGCCAGCAGTGAGTCGGGTCTCGAGCAGTACTTC. Translation gives CASSESGLEQYF.

This chain connects TRBV7-2 to TRBJ2-3, with TRBD2 matching 7 bases. Germline V gives CDR1 SGHTA, CDR2 FQGNSA. Trimming took 5 bases from V and 9 from J; bases not matched to a gene: 5. This CDR3 has 12 residues. CDR3 in DNA: TGTGCCAGCAGCCCTAGCGGCGGAACGCAGTATTTT. This codes for CASSPSGGTQYF.

The rearrangement uses TRBV2 and TRBJ2-6; weak D call: TRBD1 (5 bases). Trimming cost V 0 bases and J 0 bases, with 15 bases left between them. CDR1 and CDR2 from the germline V gene are SNHLY and FYNNEI. This CDR3 is built from 19 residues. Written as DNA, the CDR3 is TGTGCCAGCAGTGAAGCCGACCAGGGCTCCAGCTCTGGGGCCAACGTCCTGACTTTC. The encoded protein is CASSEADQGSSSGANVLTF.

The chain recombines TRBV4-1 with TRBJ1-1, with 10 bases aligning to TRBD1. V was clipped by 4 bases and J by 6 bases; unmatched bases: 8. The CDR3 is made up of 15 amino acids. Germline CDR1 MGHRA, CDR2 YSYEKL. CDR3 DNA: TGCGCCAGCAGCCCGTGGGGACAGGGGATCGCTGAAGCTTTCTTT. It encodes CASSPWGQGIAEAFF.

V is TRBV19 and J is TRBJ1-5; maybe TRBD1 (6 bases). In germline, CDR1 is LNHDA, CDR2 SQIVND (reference sequence). The CDR3 length is 13 residues. V was cut by 10 bases and J by 6 bases, with 16 bases left in between. The CDR3 reads CATAGVEAQPQHF. The CDR3 DNA sequence: TGTGCCACCGCAGGGGTCGAGGCTCAGCCCCAGCATTTT. Full variable domain (outside the CDR3, taken from reference TRBV19 and TRBJ1-5): DGGITQSPKYLFRKEGQNVTLSCEQNLNHDAMYWYRQDPGQGLRLIYYSQIVNDFQKGDIAEGYSVSREKKESFPLTVTSAQKNPTAFYLCATAGVEAQPQHFGDGTRLSIL.

V usage is TRBV5-1 and J usage is TRBJ1-4; 10 bases agree with TRBD1. V gave up 4 bases and J gave up 0 bases; unmatched junction bases: 0. This CDR3 region has 15 residues. Germline values: CDR1 SGHRS, CDR2 YFSETQ. CDR3 sequence: CASSGQGATNEKLFF. CDR3 in DNA: TGCGCCAGCAGCGGACAGGGGGCAACTAATGAAAAACTGTTTTTT.

The J gene is TRBJ2-7, the V gene TRBV6-5; tentative D call: TRBD2 (6 bases). The V end lost 4 bases, the J end lost 6 bases, and 19 bases lay between the germline ends. CDR1 is MNHEY and CDR2 is SVGAGI in the germline V gene. This CDR3 has 15 residues. CDR3 sequence reads: CASSLGRLESSEQYF. For the CDR3, the DNA is TGTGCCAGCAGTTTAGGCAGACTAGAGTCGAGCGAGCAGTACTTC.

The chain links TRBV10-1 to TRBJ2-7; D might be TRBD1 (6 bases). Trimming shortened V by 0 bases and J by 2 bases, and 8 bases separated the two germline ends. Germline V CDR1 and CDR2: WNHNN, SYGVQD (reference sequence). CDR3 length: 14 residues. The CDR3 spells CASSESQGTYEQYF. In DNA, the CDR3 is TGCGCCAGCAGTGAGTCTCAGGGGACCTACGAGCAGTACTTC.

V usage is TRBV16 and J usage is TRBJ2-7, with D perhaps matching TRBD2 (6 bases). CDR1 and CDR2 from the germline V gene are KGHSY and FQNENV. V was pared by 4 bases and J by 1 base, with 11 bases between. The CDR3 length is 14 residues. CDR3 in DNA: TGTGCCAGCAGCCTTGGGGGGATATCCTACGAGCAGTACTTC. It yields the protein CASSLGGISYEQYF.

The chain recombines TRBV4-3 with TRBJ1-2; the match to TRBD1 covers 12 bases. The germline gives CDR1 LGHNA, CDR2 YSLEER. The CDR3 covers 16 residues. V lost 0 bases to trimming and J lost 8 bases; unmatched junction nucleotides: 7. CDR3 protein: CASSQDLGQGAKGYTF. DNA of the CDR3: TGCGCCAGCAGCCAAGATCTGGGACAGGGGGCGAAGGGCTACACCTTC.

This sequence joins TRBV6-5 and TRBJ1-5; TRBD1 might be the D (6 bases). The germline CDR1 and CDR2 sequences are MNHEY and SVGAGI. CDR3 length: 15 residues. V lost 5 bases to trimming and J lost 6 bases, with 17 bases between them. In nucleotides, the CDR3 is TGTGCCAGCAGTCCTCAGGGCGGGGGCAGTCAGCCCCAGCATTTT. Its protein product is CASSPQGGGSQPQHF.

This chain joins TRBV15 and TRBJ1-5; no firm D call. This CDR3 comprises 13 residues. V was shortened by 3 bases and J by 7 bases, with 10 bases between the two germline ends. Germline V gives CDR1 LNHNV, CDR2 YYDKDF (reference sequence). CDR3 protein: CATSRERRQPQHF. The CDR3 region has the DNA TGTGCCACCAGCAGGGAAAGGCGGCAGCCCCAGCATTTT.

The genes are TRBV30 and TRBJ1-2; 8 nucleotides match TRBD1. Germline V gene data show CDR1 as GTSNPN and CDR2 as SVGIG (reference sequence). This CDR3 spans 16 amino acids. The trim removed 1 base at V and 4 bases at J, leaving 11 bases unmatched. The CDR3 nucleotides are TGTGCCTGGAGTGCCCCGGACAGGGAGGGCCTCTATGGCTACACCTTC. This codes for CAWSAPDREGLYGYTF.

This chain connects TRBV5-4 to TRBJ2-3; D is possibly TRBD1 (5 bases). The germline CDR1 and CDR2 sequences are SGHNT and YYREEE (reference sequence). Trimming removed 1 base at V and 0 bases at J, with 9 bases between. The CDR3 runs to 15 residues. In DNA, the CDR3 is TGTGCCAGCAGCTTGAATAGGGGAAGCACAGATACGCAGTATTTT. Translated: CASSLNRGSTDTQYF.

This chain connects TRBV7-2 to TRBJ2-7, with D possibly being TRBD2 (5 bases). The germline CDR1 and CDR2 sequences are SGHTA and FQGNSA. Trimming removed 5 bases from V and 0 bases from J, with 11 bases in between. This CDR3 region has 14 residues. The CDR3 region has the DNA TGTGCCAGCAGCACGATGGGGAGCTCCTACGAGCAGTACTTC. Translating it yields CASSTMGSSYEQYF.

The chain employs TRBV30 and TRBJ2-5; D is perhaps TRBD2 (6 bases). The V end was cut by 5 bases, the J end by 10 bases, with 17 bases between. CDR1 is GTSNPN, CDR2 SVGIG, per germline (reference sequence). The CDR3 is 12 amino acids. In DNA, the CDR3 is TGTGCCTGGGGCCGGGACTTACAAAACCAGTACTTC. This translates into CAWGRDLQNQYF.

J is TRBJ2-2 and V is TRBV6-5; D gene unclear. The CDR3 loop spans 15 amino acids. CDR1 is MNHEY and CDR2 is SVGAGI in the germline V gene. Trimming cost V 0 bases and J 5 bases, with 10 bases left between them. The CDR3 DNA follows: TGTGCCAGCAGTTACTCGAATGTTCGGACCGGGGAGCTGTTTTTT. Translated, it gives CASSYSNVRTGELFF.

Here the CDR3 reads CASSLEGWQGQEKLFF. The CDR3 DNA reads as TGTGCCAGCAGCTTAGAGGGTTGGCAGGGTCAGGAAAAACTGTTTTTT. The genes are TRBV7-9 and TRBJ1-4, with a possible D match to TRBD1 (5 bases). CDR3 length: 16 amino acids. Germline V CDR1 and CDR2: SEHNR, FQNEAQ (reference sequence). V was pared by 1 base and J by 8 bases, with 17 bases between.

This clone was detected a few times. V usage is TRBV10-1 and J usage is TRBJ2-5, with D tentatively TRBD1 (6 bases). The assigned J gene may be wrong: the sequence end matches TRBJ2-7 better. CDR3 length equals 13 residues. Germline V gene data show CDR1 as WNHNN and CDR2 as SYGVQD (reference sequence). The DNA for the CDR3 is TGCGCCAGCAACGGACAGAAACCCTACGAGCAGTACTTC. This encodes CASNGQKPYEQYF.

The chain combines TRBV7-2 with TRBJ2-2; tentative D call: TRBD1 (6 bases). The CDR3 loop spans 15 amino acids. Trimming removed 5 bases from V and 0 bases from J, with 10 bases in between. Germline V CDR1 and CDR2: SGHTA, FQGNSA. The CDR3 here is CASSPRTANTGELFF. The CDR3 region has the DNA TGTGCCAGCAGCCCCCGGACAGCGAACACCGGGGAGCTGTTTTTT.

The chain links TRBV27 to TRBJ1-4, with 7 positions matching TRBD1. Germline V gene lookup returns CDR1 MNHEY and CDR2 SMNVEV (reference sequence). Trimming cost V 2 bases and J 2 bases; bases outside gene matches: 11. The CDR3 contains 18 residues. CDR3 sequence: CASSLRSPIRGTNEKLFF. In DNA, the CDR3 is TGTGCCAGCAGTTTACGCAGCCCCATCAGGGGGACTAATGAAAAACTGTTTTTT.

The chain recombines TRBV7-9 with TRBJ2-2; D unclear. This CDR3 is built from 17 residues. Trimming cost V 5 bases and J 4 bases, with 20 bases left between them. Germline CDR1 and CDR2: SEHNR and FQNEAQ (reference sequence). The CDR3 loop reads CASSLVGLLIGTGELFF. The CDR3 nucleotides are TGTGCCAGCAGCCTCGTCGGTCTCCTTATCGGCACCGGGGAGCTGTTTTTT. Drawing the rest from reference TRBV7-9 and TRBJ2-2, the complete variable domain is DTGVSQNPRHKITKRGQNVTFRCDPISEHNRLYWYRQTLGQGPEFLTYFQNEAQLEKSRLLSDRFSAERPKGSFSTLEIQRTEQGDSAMYLCASSLVGLLIGTGELFFGEGSRLTVL.

A word on this clone: One junction end does not reproduce the germline sequence, and a read error may be involved. The rearrangement uses TRBV4-1 and TRBJ2-7; weak D call: TRBD1 (5 bases). Germline V CDR1 and CDR2: MGHRA, YSYEKL. The CDR3 length is 16 residues. CDR3 sequence: CASNQGTGSFSYEQYF. The CDR3 bases are TGCGCCAGCAACCAAGGCACAGGATCTTTCTCCTACGAGCAGTACTTC.